This T cell receptor beta chain was identified during a study of post-analysis software for immune sequencing data. Study findings and constraints: In patients, TRBV5-6, TRBV5-1 and TRBV20-1 belonged to roughly 5 TRBV segments found more frequently than in controls.

V lost 0 bases and J 1 base, leaving 7 bases between the germline ends. The CDR3 length is 15 residues. Germline lookup yields CDR1 LGHNA and CDR2 YSLEER. Each TCR beta cDNA library carried unique molecular identifiers. TCRdb re-derived calls from the PCR reads in MiXCR, one entry per CDR3 protein. The sample shows about 770,000 distinct CDR3 sequences, about 43% of them seen only once. This clonotype was seen more than once but under ten times. The target antigen is unknown. The material sequenced was blood. J is TRBJ2-1 and V is TRBV4-3; D is uncertain. The sequence was obtained from a girl between 5 and 17 years old with multiple sclerosis. CDR3 sequence reads: CASSQDLGSYNEQFF. Here the CDR3 DNA reads TGCGCCAGCAGCCAAGATCTTGGGTCCTACAATGAGCAGTTCTTC.